This T cell receptor beta chain was sequenced for a study of T cells in Graves' hyperthyroidism and ophthalmopathy. Study-level points and caveats: Blood also carried most thyroid clonotypes expanded above 0.001. Ophthalmopathy onset followed model prediction by a median approximately seven months.

CDR1 is SGHRS and CDR2 is YFSETQ in the germline V gene. J gave up 5 bases and V 4 bases, and 12 bases lay outside the gene matches. The CDR3 has 17 amino acids. Ophthalmopathy patients had Clinical Activity Score at least 3, NOSPECS grade at least 4, duration under 3 months. Isolation of PBMCs was performed on 8 to 10 ml fresh peripheral blood. It was RNA transcripts that yielded the amplified TCR beta CDR3 regions. First-round RT-PCR with HTBI primers amplified the TCR CDR3 region. Each CDR3 protein is one row after TCRdb ran MiXCR on the multiplex PCR reads. Here the sample spans some 490,000 distinct CDR3 sequences, under 25% being singletons. Ten or more counts support this clonotype. Its antigen is currently unknown.

The sample consisted of blood. The rearrangement joins TRBV5-1 to TRBJ2-5, with TRBD1 identical over 12 bases. The sequence derives from a woman aged 65 to 85 with Graves' ophthalmopathy. CDR3 sequence: CASSRGTGGVLLETQYF. CDR3 coding DNA: TGCGCCAGCAGCAGAGGGACAGGGGGCGTCTTACTCGAGACCCAGTACTTC. Using reference TRBV5-1 and TRBJ2-5 for the parts outside the CDR3, the full variable domain is KAGVTQTPRYLIKTRGQQVTLSCSPISGHRSVSWYQQTPGQGLQFLFEYFSETQRNKGNFPGRFSGRQFSNSRSEMNVSTLELGDSALYLCASSRGTGGVLLETQYFGPGTRLLVL.